The 13 T cell receptor beta chains listed next were all sequenced from one sample in a study of T cells in narcolepsy. The table came from immunoSEQ multiplex PCR; TCRdb's copy has only in-frame clones and leaves some out. The sample carries some 33,000 clones, under 90% recorded once. The material sequenced was CD45RA- memory CD4+ T cells from PBMCs. Receptor source: a human donor with narcolepsy.

This chain uses TRBV28 with TRBJ2-7, with 7 bases matching TRBD2. Germline V gives CDR1 MDHEN, CDR2 SYDVKM. Germline trimming cut 8 bases from V and 4 bases from J; bases unmatched to any gene: 8. The CDR3 loop spans 13 amino acids. CDR3 protein: CASQAGRRYEQYF. In DNA form, the CDR3 reads TGTGCCAGCCAAGCGGGGAGACGATACGAGCAGTACTTC.

The gene calls are TRBV29-1 and TRBJ2-2; TRBD2 matches 9 bases. CDR1 and CDR2 from the germline V gene are SQVTM and ANQGSEA. The CDR3 length is 14 residues. In DNA form, the CDR3 reads TGCGGATTCTCCCGAGCGGGAGGAGCCGGGGAGCTGTTTTTT. Protein sequence: CGFSRAGGAGELFF.

The CDR3 nucleotides are TGTGCCAGCAGGGCAGGGGTCTCCTACGAGCAGTACTTC. Its translation is CASRAGVSYEQYF. This sequence joins TRBV6-5 and TRBJ2-7, with D tentatively TRBD1 (6 bases). The CDR3 has 13 amino acids. Trimming pared 6 bases from V and 0 bases from J, leaving 9 bases between. CDR1 MNHEY and CDR2 SVGAGI come from the germline V gene.

The chain couples TRBV28 to TRBJ1-5; D unclear. Between the trimmed V and J ends, which lost 6 bases and 4 bases, there was a span of 7 bases. CDR3 length: 12 residues. Germline CDR1 and CDR2: MDHEN and SYDVKM. CDR3: CASRPHNQPQHF. The CDR3 nucleotides read TGTGCCAGCAGACCCCATAATCAGCCCCAGCATTTT.

The V gene is TRBV19, the J gene TRBJ2-5; D gene uncertain. Germline V gene sequence: CDR1 LNHDA, CDR2 SQIVND (reference sequence). V lost 3 bases and J lost 5, with 13 bases in between. The CDR3 has 14 amino acids. CDR3 sequence reads: CASSMGNRRETQYF. CDR3 bases: TGTGCCAGTAGTATGGGCAACCGACGGGAGACCCAGTACTTC. The full variable domain, its missing parts supplied by reference TRBV19 and TRBJ2-5, is DGGITQSPKYLFRKEGQNVTLSCEQNLNHDAMYWYRQDPGQGLRLIYYSQIVNDFQKGDIAEGYSVSREKKESFPLTVTSAQKNPTAFYLCASSMGNRRETQYFGPGTRLLVL.

The chain joins TRBV9 to TRBJ2-2; 7 bases match TRBD1. V trimming: 3 bases; J trimming: 4 bases; junction bases outside the gene matches: 9. This CDR3 is built from 16 residues. Germline values: CDR1 SGDLS, CDR2 YYNGEE. The CDR3, as DNA: TGTGCCAGCAGCGAGACAGGGCTGGAGCGCACCGGGGAGCTGTTTTTT. Protein: CASSETGLERTGELFF.

The chain is built from TRBV6-5 and TRBJ2-3; D possibly corresponds to TRBD2 (5 bases). The V and J ends lost 7 bases and 3 bases respectively, with 11 bases between them. CDR1 and CDR2 from the germline V gene are MNHEY and SVGAGI. The CDR3 is 13 residues long. For the CDR3, the DNA is TGTGCCAGCACCTTGAGGAGGACAGATACGCAGTATTTT. Encoded protein: CASTLRRTDTQYF.

The rearrangement joins TRBV5-6 to TRBJ1-2, with 7 bases fitting TRBD1. J gave up 5 bases and V 4 bases, and 2 bases lay outside the gene matches. The germline V gene encodes CDR1 SGHDT and CDR2 YYEEEE. CDR3 size: 12 residues. The CDR3 reads CASSQGQYGYTF. The CDR3, as DNA: TGTGCCAGCAGCCAGGGACAGTATGGCTACACCTTC.

The V gene is TRBV29-1, the J gene TRBJ2-1, with 8 bases lining up with TRBD1. The CDR3 totals 13 residues. The V gene end was trimmed by 5 bases and the J gene end by 9 bases; junction bases not matched to a gene: 9. The germline gives CDR1 SQVTM, CDR2 ANQGSEA. The CDR3 here is CSVRGQAESEQFF. The CDR3 nucleotides read TGCAGCGTTAGGGGACAGGCGGAGTCTGAGCAGTTCTTC.

The chain uses TRBV7-2 and TRBJ2-2; D is uncertain. CDR3 length: 13 residues. The V gene's germline CDR1 is SGHTA and CDR2 FQGNSA. Deletions cut 1 base from V and 6 bases from J, with 6 bases between. CDR3 bases: TGTGCCAGCAGCTTAGGCCTAGCCGGGGAGCTGTTTTTT. Translated: CASSLGLAGELFF. Drawing the rest from reference TRBV7-2 and TRBJ2-2, the complete variable domain is GAGVSQSPSNKVTEKGKDVELRCDPISGHTALYWYRQSLGQGLEFLIYFQGNSAPDKSGLPSDRFSAERTGGSVSTLTIQRTQQEDSAVYLCASSLGLAGELFFGEGSRLTVL.

This chain links TRBV18 with TRBJ1-5; 8 bases line up with TRBD1. The CDR3 loop spans 15 amino acids. The V and J ends lost 5 bases and 7 bases, in that order; junction bases with no gene match: 10. The germline V gene has CDR1 KGHSH and CDR2 LQKENI. CDR3 residues: CASSAKTGVDQPQHF. The CDR3 nucleotides are TGTGCCAGCTCAGCTAAGACAGGGGTAGACCAGCCCCAGCATTTT.

This clone was counted once. CDR3 in DNA: TGTGCCAGCAGTTTAGGGTGGGACACCCAAACGGGGGAAACTTTCTTT. Translated, it gives CASSLGWDTQTGETFF. The chain joins TRBV27 to TRBJ1-1; weak D call: TRBD1 (6 bases). Germline V gives CDR1 MNHEY, CDR2 SMNVEV (reference sequence). This CDR3 is 16 amino acids long. The V end was cut by 2 bases, the J end by 12 bases, with 25 bases between.

V usage is TRBV9 and J usage is TRBJ2-1, with 11 bases lining up with TRBD2. V gave up 0 bases and J gave up 8 bases; unmatched junction bases: 4. Germline V CDR1 and CDR2: SGDLS, YYNGEE. This CDR3 spans 15 amino acids. Here the CDR3 reads CASSVVSGGADEQFF. For the CDR3, the DNA is TGTGCCAGCAGCGTAGTTAGCGGGGGGGCCGATGAGCAGTTCTTC.